This TCR beta chain emerged from a study of blood T cell repertoires in COVID-19. Study overall: Sites across the United States, Italy and Spain contributed samples from acute and convalescent COVID-19. From T cells, B-cell-depleted T cells, or PBMCs came the material, which was cDNA or gDNA.

In germline, CDR1 is KGHDR, CDR2 SFDVKD. V lost 5 bases and J lost 3; bases outside the gene matches: 9. The CDR3 has 16 residues. In the original analysis: Nucleated cell counts were estimated from reference gene primer amplification. TCRdb's table, derived via immunoSEQ multiplex PCR, lists solely in-frame clones and lacks some. V and J calls and clone size are as listed in that table; D and trimming were resolved from the DNA. This sample has some 50,000 clones; over 70% occur once, and the top ten carry roughly 6.2%. The clonotype originates from a woman aged 80 or over with acute or convalescent COVID-19. The specimen sequenced was peripheral blood. The chain couples TRBV24-1 to TRBJ1-1, with 9 bases aligning to TRBD1. CDR3 sequence (DNA): TGTGCCACCAGTGTGTCCCCGGGACAGGGCGACACTGAAGCTTTCTTT. Translated: CATSVSPGQGDTEAFF.